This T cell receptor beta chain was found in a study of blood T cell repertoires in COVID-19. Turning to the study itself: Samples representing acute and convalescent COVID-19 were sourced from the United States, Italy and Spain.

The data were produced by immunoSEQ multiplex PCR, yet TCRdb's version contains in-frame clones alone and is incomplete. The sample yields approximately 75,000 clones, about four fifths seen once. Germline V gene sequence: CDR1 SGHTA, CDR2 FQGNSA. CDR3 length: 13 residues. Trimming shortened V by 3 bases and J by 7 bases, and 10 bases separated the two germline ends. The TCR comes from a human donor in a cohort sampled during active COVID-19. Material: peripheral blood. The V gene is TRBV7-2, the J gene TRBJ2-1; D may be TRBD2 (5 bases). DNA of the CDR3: TGTGCCAGCAGCTTTGCGGGTGGGAATGAGCAGTTCTTC. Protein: CASSFAGGNEQFF.